The rows below give T cell receptor beta chains drawn from one sample of a study of shared clonotypes between healthy human individuals. Measured with immunoSEQ multiplex PCR; TCRdb has only the in-frame clones, and not every one. The table lists 950,000 to 1,100,000 clones, about 77% of them singletons. Sequencing was done on a sample of memory CD4+ T cells sorted from blood. These receptors originate from a man between 18 and 29 years old in good health. Both conserved end residues are part of each CDR3. Fields, in order: V gene, D gene, J gene, clone size, CDR3 protein, CDR3 DNA. D genes are given only for firm matches. Size tells how often a clone was seen (once, few, many) or the class of an expanded clone, and some rows leave it out.

v_call: TRBV2; d_call: .; j_call: TRBJ2-5; clone_size: once; cdr3_aa: CASSEVVETQYF; cdr3_nt: TGTGCCAGCAGTGAAGTTGTGGAGACCCAGTACTTC
v_call: TRBV5-4; d_call: .; j_call: TRBJ2-1; clone_size: .; cdr3_aa: CASSQRDLNEQFF; cdr3_nt: TGTGCCAGCAGCCAGAGGGACCTCAATGAGCAGTTCTTC
v_call: TRBV5-6; d_call: TRBD2; j_call: TRBJ2-5; clone_size: .; cdr3_aa: CASSSPTSGETQYF; cdr3_nt: TGTGCCAGCAGCTCGCCGACTAGCGGGGAGACCCAGTACTTC
v_call: TRBV11-2; d_call: .; j_call: TRBJ1-4; clone_size: .; cdr3_aa: CASRPPAGTELFF; cdr3_nt: TGTGCCAGCAGACCCCCCGCCGGGACCGAACTGTTTTTT
v_call: TRBV11-2; d_call: .; j_call: TRBJ1-1; clone_size: few; cdr3_aa: CASSLVPDSEAFF; cdr3_nt: TGTGCCAGCAGCTTAGTCCCCGACAGTGAAGCTTTCTTT
v_call: TRBV2; d_call: TRBD1; j_call: TRBJ2-7; clone_size: .; cdr3_aa: CASSGQGTYEQYF; cdr3_nt: TGTGCCAGCAGTGGACAGGGAACCTACGAGCAGTACTTC
v_call: TRBV10-1; d_call: .; j_call: TRBJ2-2; clone_size: .; cdr3_aa: CASSELSNTGELFF; cdr3_nt: TGCGCCAGCAGTGAGTTATCGAACACCGGGGAGCTGTTTTTT
v_call: TRBV11-2; d_call: .; j_call: TRBJ1-3; clone_size: .; cdr3_aa: CASSLRHSGNTIYF; cdr3_nt: TGTGCCAGCAGCTTAAGGCACTCTGGAAACACCATATATTTT
v_call: TRBV10-2; d_call: TRBD1; j_call: TRBJ1-5; clone_size: few; cdr3_aa: CASSDTGTGGNQPQHF; cdr3_nt: TGCGCCAGCAGTGATACCGGGACAGGGGGCAATCAGCCCCAGCATTTT
v_call: TRBV10-3; d_call: TRBD1; j_call: TRBJ1-4; clone_size: .; cdr3_aa: CAISESTGNEKLFF; cdr3_nt: TGTGCCATCAGTGAGTCGACAGGGAATGAAAAACTGTTTTTT
v_call: TRBV28; d_call: .; j_call: TRBJ2-1; clone_size: .; cdr3_aa: CASKSSKGGEQFF; cdr3_nt: TGTGCCAGCAAAAGCAGCAAGGGCGGTGAGCAGTTCTTC
v_call: TRBV14; d_call: .; j_call: TRBJ1-2; clone_size: medium-sized; cdr3_aa: CASSQSRTANYGYTF; cdr3_nt: TGTGCCAGCAGCCAATCCCGGACAGCTAACTATGGCTACACCTTC
v_call: TRBV6-5; d_call: .; j_call: TRBJ2-4; clone_size: .; cdr3_aa: CASSYSTAKNIQYF; cdr3_nt: TGTGCCAGCAGTTACTCGACGGCCAAAAACATTCAGTACTTC
v_call: TRBV10-2; d_call: .; j_call: TRBJ2-5; clone_size: .; cdr3_aa: CASSPLGETQYF; cdr3_nt: TGCGCCAGCAGTCCCCTTGGAGAGACCCAGTACTTC
v_call: TRBV5-4; d_call: .; j_call: TRBJ1-2; clone_size: once; cdr3_aa: CASSPVGPDGKGYTF; cdr3_nt: TGTGCCAGCAGCCCGGTAGGGCCTGACGGGAAGGGCTACACCTTC
v_call: TRBV29-1; d_call: .; j_call: TRBJ2-1; clone_size: .; cdr3_aa: CSVERVNEQFF; cdr3_nt: TGCAGCGTTGAACGGGTAAATGAGCAGTTCTTC
v_call: TRBV11-3; d_call: .; j_call: TRBJ2-1; clone_size: .; cdr3_aa: CASSLGGENEQFF; cdr3_nt: TGTGCCAGCAGCTTAGGGGGGGAAAATGAGCAGTTCTTC
v_call: TRBV30; d_call: TRBD2; j_call: TRBJ2-1; clone_size: .; cdr3_aa: CAWSANGRGSGRGSYNEQFF; cdr3_nt: TGTGCCTGGAGTGCGAACGGCCGCGGTAGCGGGAGGGGATCCTACAATGAGCAGTTCTTC
v_call: TRBV7-9; d_call: TRBD1; j_call: TRBJ1-1; clone_size: .; cdr3_aa: CASSLAYDRAKAFF; cdr3_nt: TGTGCCAGCAGCTTAGCCTACGACAGGGCTAAAGCTTTCTTT
v_call: TRBV18; d_call: .; j_call: TRBJ2-7; clone_size: .; cdr3_aa: CASSPPGGGSNYEQYF; cdr3_nt: TGTGCCAGCTCACCTCCCGGCGGAGGATCTAACTACGAGCAGTACTTC
v_call: TRBV2; d_call: TRBD2; j_call: TRBJ2-1; clone_size: many; cdr3_aa: CASRAGTSGSYNEQFF; cdr3_nt: TGTGCCAGCAGGGCCGGGACTAGCGGGAGTTACAATGAGCAGTTCTTC
v_call: TRBV5-1; d_call: .; j_call: TRBJ2-5; clone_size: .; cdr3_aa: CASSSYMGAGETQYF; cdr3_nt: TGCGCCAGCAGCTCCTATATGGGGGCCGGAGAGACCCAGTACTTC
v_call: TRBV10-3; d_call: TRBD2; j_call: TRBJ2-3; clone_size: .; cdr3_aa: CAISQLSSSGSNYPTDTQYF; cdr3_nt: TGTGCCATCAGCCAACTTTCGTCTAGCGGGAGTAATTACCCCACAGATACGCAGTATTTT
v_call: TRBV30; d_call: TRBD1; j_call: TRBJ2-7; clone_size: few; cdr3_aa: CAWTPDRVGEQYF; cdr3_nt: TGTGCCTGGACCCCGGACAGGGTGGGCGAGCAGTACTTC